This T cell receptor (beta chain) was sequenced during a study of cytomegalovirus exposure and HLA in healthy donors. Findings of the study overall: Accurate prediction of HLA-A and HLA-B alleles (for most subjects) was reportedly achieved from TCR beta sequences.

A remark on this clone: The antigen remains unidentified.

Researchers ran the PCR with 60 Vbeta and 13 Jbeta primers. Clones were read by immunoSEQ multiplex PCR, and TCRdb kept only the in-frame ones, dropping some. The data show 150,000 to 200,000 clones, 75% to 85% seen once. Germline loops: CDR1 SGHAT, CDR2 FQNNGV. The CDR3 extends over 13 amino acids. V was trimmed by 6 bases and J by 4 bases, leaving 12 bases between them. The chain uses TRBV11-2 and TRBJ1-1, with D possibly TRBD1 on 6 matching bases. The receptor comes from a woman aged 25 to 39 in good health and CMV-seropositive. Sequenced input: PBMCs. CDR3 nucleotides: TGTGCCAGCAGGAAACAGGGTTTCACTGAAGCTTTCTTT. Its translation is CASRKQGFTEAFF.